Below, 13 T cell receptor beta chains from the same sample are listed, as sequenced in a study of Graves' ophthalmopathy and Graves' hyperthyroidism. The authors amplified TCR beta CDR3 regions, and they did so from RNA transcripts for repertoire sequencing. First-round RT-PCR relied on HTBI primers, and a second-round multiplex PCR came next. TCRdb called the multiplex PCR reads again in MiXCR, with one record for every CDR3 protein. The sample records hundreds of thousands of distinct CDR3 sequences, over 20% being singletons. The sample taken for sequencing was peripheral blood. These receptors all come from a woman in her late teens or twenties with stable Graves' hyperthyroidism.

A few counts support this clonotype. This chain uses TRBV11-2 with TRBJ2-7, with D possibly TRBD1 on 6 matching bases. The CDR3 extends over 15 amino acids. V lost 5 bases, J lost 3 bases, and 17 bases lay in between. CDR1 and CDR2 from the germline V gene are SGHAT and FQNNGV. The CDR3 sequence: CASSPQTGIVYEQYF. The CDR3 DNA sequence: TGTGCCAGCAGCCCTCAAACAGGGATAGTCTACGAGCAGTACTTC. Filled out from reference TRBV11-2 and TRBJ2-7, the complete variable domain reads EAGVAQSPRYKIIEKRQSVAFWCNPISGHATLYWYQQILGQGPKLLIQFQNNGVVDDSQLPKDRFSAERLKGVDSTLKIQPAKLEDSAVYLCASSPQTGIVYEQYFGPGTRLTVT.

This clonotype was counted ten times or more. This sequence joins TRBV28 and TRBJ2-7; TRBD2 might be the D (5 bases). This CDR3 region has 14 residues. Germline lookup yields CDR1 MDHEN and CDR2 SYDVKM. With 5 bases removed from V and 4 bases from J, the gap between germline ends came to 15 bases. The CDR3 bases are TGTGCCAGCAGTCCTGCGCCGGGAAGGTACGAGCAGTACTTC. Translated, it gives CASSPAPGRYEQYF.

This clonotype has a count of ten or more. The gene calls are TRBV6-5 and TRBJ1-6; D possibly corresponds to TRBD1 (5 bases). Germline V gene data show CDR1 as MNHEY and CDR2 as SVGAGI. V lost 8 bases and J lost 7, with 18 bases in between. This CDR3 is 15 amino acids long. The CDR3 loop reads CASSSRGGVNSPLHF. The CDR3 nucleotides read TGTGCCAGCTCATCACGGGGAGGGGTAAATTCACCCCTCCACTTT.

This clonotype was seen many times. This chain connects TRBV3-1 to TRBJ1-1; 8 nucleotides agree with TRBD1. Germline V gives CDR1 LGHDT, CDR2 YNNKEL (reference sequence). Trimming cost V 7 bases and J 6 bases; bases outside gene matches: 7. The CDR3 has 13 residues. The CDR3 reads CASTVPGGSEAFF. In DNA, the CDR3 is TGTGCCAGCACGGTGCCAGGGGGCTCTGAAGCTTTCTTT.

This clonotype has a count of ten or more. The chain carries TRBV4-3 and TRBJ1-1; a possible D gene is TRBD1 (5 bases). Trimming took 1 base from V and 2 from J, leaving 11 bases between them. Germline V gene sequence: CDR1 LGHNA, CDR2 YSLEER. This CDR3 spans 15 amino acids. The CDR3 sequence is CASSQVHRGNTEAFF. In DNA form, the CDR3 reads TGCGCCAGCAGCCAAGTACACCGGGGCAACACTGAAGCTTTCTTT.

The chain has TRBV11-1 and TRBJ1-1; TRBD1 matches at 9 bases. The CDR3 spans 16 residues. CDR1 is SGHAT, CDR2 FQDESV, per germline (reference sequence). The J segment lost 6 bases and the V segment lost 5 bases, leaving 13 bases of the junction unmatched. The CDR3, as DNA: TGTGCCAGCAGCCCCCCGGGACAGGGTTTAATCGCTGAAGCTTTCTTT. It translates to CASSPPGQGLIAEAFF.

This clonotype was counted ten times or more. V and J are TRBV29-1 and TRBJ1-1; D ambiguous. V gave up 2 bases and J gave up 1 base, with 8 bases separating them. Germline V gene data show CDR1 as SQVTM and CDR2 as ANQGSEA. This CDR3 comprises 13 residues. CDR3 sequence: CSVEIQQNTEAFF. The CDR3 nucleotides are TGCAGCGTTGAAATACAGCAGAACACTGAAGCTTTCTTT.

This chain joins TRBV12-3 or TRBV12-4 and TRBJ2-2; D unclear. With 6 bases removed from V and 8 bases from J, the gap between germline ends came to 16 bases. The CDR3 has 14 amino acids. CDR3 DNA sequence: TGTGCCAGCAGCGAACCTCGGCTTGCTGGGGAGCTGTTTTTT. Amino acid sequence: CASSEPRLAGELFF.

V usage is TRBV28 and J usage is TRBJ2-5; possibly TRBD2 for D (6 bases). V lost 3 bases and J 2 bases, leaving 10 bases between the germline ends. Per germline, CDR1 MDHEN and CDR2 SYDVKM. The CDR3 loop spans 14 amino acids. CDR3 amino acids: CASSFPTSQETQYF. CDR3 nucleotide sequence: TGTGCCAGCAGTTTTCCGACTAGTCAAGAGACCCAGTACTTC.

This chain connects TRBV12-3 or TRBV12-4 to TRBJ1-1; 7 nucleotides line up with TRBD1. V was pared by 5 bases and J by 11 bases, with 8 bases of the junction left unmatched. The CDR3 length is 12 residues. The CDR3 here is CASSPSDRTAFF. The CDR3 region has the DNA TGTGCCAGCAGTCCCTCGGACAGGACGGCTTTCTTT.

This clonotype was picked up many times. The CDR3 DNA reads TGTGCCAGCAGCACCGGGACCCGGGGCACCTACGAGCAGTACTTC. Amino acids: CASSTGTRGTYEQYF. The chain has TRBV6-1 and TRBJ2-7; D tentatively fits TRBD1 or TRBD2 (5 bases each). The germline gives CDR1 MNHNS, CDR2 SASEGT. V was shortened by 6 bases and J by 2 bases, with 17 bases between the two germline ends. The length of the CDR3 is 15 residues.

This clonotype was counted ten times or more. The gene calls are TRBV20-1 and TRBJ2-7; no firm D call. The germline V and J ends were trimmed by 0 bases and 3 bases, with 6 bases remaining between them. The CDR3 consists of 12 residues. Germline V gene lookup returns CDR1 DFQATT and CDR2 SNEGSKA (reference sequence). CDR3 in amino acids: CSARDGLYEQYF. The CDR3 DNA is TGCAGTGCTAGAGATGGGCTCTACGAGCAGTACTTC.

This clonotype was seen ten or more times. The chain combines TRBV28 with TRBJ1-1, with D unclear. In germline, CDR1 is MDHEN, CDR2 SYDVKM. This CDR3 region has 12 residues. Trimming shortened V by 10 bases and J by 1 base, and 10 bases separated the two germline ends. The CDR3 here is CATVWGNTEAFF. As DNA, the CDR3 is TGTGCCACCGTATGGGGGAACACTGAAGCTTTCTTT.